The clone carrying this T cell receptor beta chain is a singleton in its sample. Only in-frame clones appear in the TCRdb table, and some are missing; sequencing was by immunoSEQ multiplex PCR. Here the sample spans some 250,000 clones, 85% to 90% being singletons. These data come from a study of blood T cell repertoires in COVID-19. This TCR derives from a man aged 40-55 years who had recovered from COVID-19. Sample: PBMCs or T cells enriched from blood (not recorded which).

CDR3 region: CASSLLQVPREDYEQYF. The CDR3 DNA follows: TGTGCCAGCAGCTTATTACAAGTCCCCCGGGAGGACTACGAGCAGTACTTC. The chain has TRBV7-9 and TRBJ2-7; 7 bases are shared with TRBD2. With V trimmed by 2 bases and J by 3 bases, 13 bases remained unmatched. CDR3 size: 17 residues. Germline V gene data show CDR1 as SEHNR and CDR2 as FQNEAQ (reference sequence).